The rows below give T cell receptor beta chains drawn from one sample of a study of blood T cell repertoires in COVID-19. Using immunoSEQ multiplex PCR, the repertoire was profiled, and TCRdb retains in-frame clones only, with some absent. The table records over 250,000 clones, 88% of them present only once. Source material: peripheral blood. All receptors come from a man in his fifties or sixties who had recovered from COVID-19. The CDR3 runs from the conserved cysteine through the conserved F or W. Each record gives: J gene, V gene, clone size, D gene, CDR3 DNA, CDR3 protein. D genes are given only for firm matches. Where a row states a size, it is once, few, many or the class of an expanded clone; other rows omit it.

J gene: TRBJ2-3
V gene: TRBV5-6
clone size: NA
D gene: TRBD2
CDR3 DNA: TGTGCCAGCAGCTTGACTAGCGGGATCACAGATACGCAGTATTTT
CDR3 protein: CASSLTSGITDTQYF

J gene: TRBJ1-1
V gene: TRBV7-8
clone size: once
D gene: NA
CDR3 DNA: TGTGCCAGCAGCTTAGGCAGGGGAATGAATACTGAAGCTTTCTTT
CDR3 protein: CASSLGRGMNTEAFF

J gene: TRBJ1-1
V gene: TRBV7-9
clone size: NA
D gene: TRBD1
CDR3 DNA: TGTGCCAGCAGCTACGGGACAGGGGATACTGAAGCTTTCTTT
CDR3 protein: CASSYGTGDTEAFF

J gene: TRBJ2-1
V gene: TRBV9
clone size: NA
D gene: TRBD2
CDR3 DNA: TGTGCCAGCAACAGCGGGGGGTACAATGAGCAGTTCTTC
CDR3 protein: CASNSGGYNEQFF

J gene: TRBJ2-1
V gene: TRBV5-1
clone size: few
D gene: NA
CDR3 DNA: TGCGCCAGCAGCTGGGGCCGTTACAATGAGCAGTTCTTC
CDR3 protein: CASSWGRYNEQFF

J gene: TRBJ1-4
V gene: TRBV12-3/TRBV12-4
clone size: NA
D gene: TRBD1
CDR3 DNA: TGTGCCAGCAGGAGGACAGGGGGTGTAAAACTGTTTTTT
CDR3 protein: CASRRTGGVKLFF

J gene: TRBJ2-5
V gene: TRBV2
clone size: NA
D gene: TRBD2
CDR3 DNA: TGTGCCAGCACTTACCGCCCGGGGGGAGAGACCCAGTACTTC
CDR3 protein: CASTYRPGGETQYF

J gene: TRBJ2-7
V gene: TRBV4-2
clone size: NA
D gene: TRBD1
CDR3 DNA: TGTGCCAGCAGTCAAACGCGGGACAGGACTGAAGAGCAGTACTTC
CDR3 protein: CASSQTRDRTEEQYF

J gene: TRBJ1-1
V gene: TRBV2
clone size: NA
D gene: NA
CDR3 DNA: TGTGCCAGCAGGGCCCGGGTTCTCGATGAAGCTTTCTTT
CDR3 protein: CASRARVLDEAFF

J gene: TRBJ1-5
V gene: TRBV6-2/TRBV6-3
clone size: NA
D gene: NA
CDR3 DNA: TGTGCCAGCAGCGCTTACGGGGGGAGCAATCAGCCCCAGCATTTT
CDR3 protein: CASSAYGGSNQPQHF

J gene: TRBJ2-3
V gene: TRBV3-1/TRBV3-2
clone size: NA
D gene: TRBD2
CDR3 DNA: TGTGCCAGCAGCCAAGACAGACTAGCTAGGAGCACAGATACGCAGTATTTT
CDR3 protein: CASSQDRLARSTDTQYF

J gene: TRBJ1-6
V gene: TRBV5-8
clone size: NA
D gene: TRBD1
CDR3 DNA: TGTGCCAGCAGCCTCTTCACAGGGGCGATTTCACCCCTCCACTTT
CDR3 protein: CASSLFTGAISPLHF

J gene: TRBJ1-1
V gene: TRBV6-5
clone size: NA
D gene: NA
CDR3 DNA: TGTGCCAGCAGGCCGGTTTCCCACTACACTGAAGCTTTCTTT
CDR3 protein: CASRPVSHYTEAFF

J gene: TRBJ1-1
V gene: TRBV7-3
clone size: NA
D gene: NA
CDR3 DNA: TGTGCCAGCAGCTTAGCGGGGTCGTTGATCCGGAACACTGAAGCTTTCTTT
CDR3 protein: CASSLAGSLIRNTEAFF

J gene: TRBJ2-3
V gene: TRBV6-4
clone size: NA
D gene: NA
CDR3 DNA: TGTGCCAGCAGCGCTCGGTCCGGACAGCGGGATACGCAGTATTTT
CDR3 protein: CASSARSGQRDTQYF

J gene: TRBJ2-3
V gene: TRBV5-8
clone size: once
D gene: NA
CDR3 DNA: TGTGCCAGCAGCCTCAGGGTCAGCACAGATACGCAGTATTTT
CDR3 protein: CASSLRVSTDTQYF

J gene: TRBJ2-3
V gene: TRBV7-2
clone size: NA
D gene: NA
CDR3 DNA: TGTGCCAGCAGCCAGAGGGGGGGCCGCACAGATACGCAGTATTTT
CDR3 protein: CASSQRGGRTDTQYF

J gene: TRBJ2-5
V gene: TRBV15
clone size: NA
D gene: NA
CDR3 DNA: TGTGCCACCAAGGGGCCGACCCAAGAGACCCAGTACTTC
CDR3 protein: CATKGPTQETQYF

J gene: TRBJ1-3
V gene: TRBV7-8
clone size: NA
D gene: TRBD1
CDR3 DNA: TGTGCCAGCAGCTTCTTCACAGGGGCTGGAAACACCATATATTTT
CDR3 protein: CASSFFTGAGNTIYF